The T cell receptor (beta chain) under discussion was sequenced for a study of cytomegalovirus exposure and HLA in healthy donors. This CDR3 is built from 15 residues. Germline CDR1 is MNHEY and CDR2 is SVGAGI. Losses at the gene ends were 6 bases for V and 5 bases for J; bases not matched to a gene: 12. This clone was picked up many times. PCR amplification relied on 60 Vbeta primers (plus 13 Jbeta primers). Produced via immunoSEQ multiplex PCR; TCRdb's table is partial and in-frame only. The sample yields 100,000 to 150,000 clones, over 6.5% seen once. This clonotype was sampled from a woman aged 40 to 50 in good health and CMV-seropositive. V gene TRBV6-5 combines with J gene TRBJ2-5; 7 bases align to TRBD1. The specimen was PBMCs. This chain's CDR3 is CASSRDSGVVETQYF. CDR3 nucleotide sequence: TGTGCCAGCAGCCGGGACAGTGGGGTCGTTGAGACCCAGTACTTC.